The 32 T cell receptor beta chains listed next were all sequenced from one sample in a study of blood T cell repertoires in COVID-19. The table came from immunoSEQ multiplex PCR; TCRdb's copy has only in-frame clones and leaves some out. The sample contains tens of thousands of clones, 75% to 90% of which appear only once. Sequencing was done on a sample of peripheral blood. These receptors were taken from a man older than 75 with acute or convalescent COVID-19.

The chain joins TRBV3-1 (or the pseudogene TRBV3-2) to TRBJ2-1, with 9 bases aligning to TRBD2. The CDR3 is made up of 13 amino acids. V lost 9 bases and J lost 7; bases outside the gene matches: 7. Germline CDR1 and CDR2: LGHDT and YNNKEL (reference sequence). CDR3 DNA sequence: TGTGCCAGTTTGGGGACTAGCTTAAATGAGCAGTTCTTC. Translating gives CASLGTSLNEQFF.

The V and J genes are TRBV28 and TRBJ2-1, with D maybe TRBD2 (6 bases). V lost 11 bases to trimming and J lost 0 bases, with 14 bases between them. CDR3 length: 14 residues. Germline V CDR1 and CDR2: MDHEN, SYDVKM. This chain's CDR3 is CAYRGKSSYNEQFF. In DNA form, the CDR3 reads TGTGCCTATCGGGGGAAGAGCTCCTACAATGAGCAGTTCTTC. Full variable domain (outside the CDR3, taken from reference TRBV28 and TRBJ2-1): DVKVTQSSRYLVKRTGEKVFLECVQDMDHENMFWYRQDPGLGLRLIYFSYDVKMKEKGDIPEGYSVSREKKERFSLILESASTNQTSMYLCAYRGKSSYNEQFFGPGTRLTVL.

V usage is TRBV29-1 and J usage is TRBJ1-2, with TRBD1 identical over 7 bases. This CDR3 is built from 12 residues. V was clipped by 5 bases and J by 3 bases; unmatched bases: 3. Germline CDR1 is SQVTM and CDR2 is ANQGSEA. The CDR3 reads CSVTGVDYGYTF. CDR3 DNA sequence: TGCAGCGTTACAGGGGTCGACTATGGCTACACCTTC.

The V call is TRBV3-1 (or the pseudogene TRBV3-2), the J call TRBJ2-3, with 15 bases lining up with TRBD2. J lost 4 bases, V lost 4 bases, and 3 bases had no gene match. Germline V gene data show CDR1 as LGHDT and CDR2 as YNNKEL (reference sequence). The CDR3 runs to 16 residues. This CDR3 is CASSLRTSGGADTQYF. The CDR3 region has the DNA TGTGCCAGCAGCCTTCGGACTAGCGGGGGGGCAGATACGCAGTATTTT.

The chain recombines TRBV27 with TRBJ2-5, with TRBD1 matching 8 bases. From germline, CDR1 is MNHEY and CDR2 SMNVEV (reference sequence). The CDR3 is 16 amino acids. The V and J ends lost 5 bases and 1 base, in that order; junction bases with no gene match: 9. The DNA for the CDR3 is TGTGCCAGCAGTCCCTGGGACAGGCGGGCCCAAGAGACCCAGTACTTC. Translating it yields CASSPWDRRAQETQYF.

CDR3 nucleotides: TGTGCCAGCAGACTAAACGGGGGAGGTCAGCCCCAGCATTTT. This sequence encodes CASRLNGGGQPQHF. The rearrangement joins TRBV28 to TRBJ1-5, with D perhaps TRBD1 (5 bases). This CDR3 region has 14 residues. V was pared by 6 bases and J by 6 bases, with 15 bases between. CDR1 MDHEN and CDR2 SYDVKM come from the germline V gene.

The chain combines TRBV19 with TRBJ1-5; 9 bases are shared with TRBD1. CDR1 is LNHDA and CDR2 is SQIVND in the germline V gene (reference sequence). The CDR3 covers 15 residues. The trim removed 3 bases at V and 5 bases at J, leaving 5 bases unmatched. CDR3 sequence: CASSMDRGRYQPQHF. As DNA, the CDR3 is TGTGCCAGTAGTATGGACAGGGGAAGATATCAGCCCCAGCATTTT.

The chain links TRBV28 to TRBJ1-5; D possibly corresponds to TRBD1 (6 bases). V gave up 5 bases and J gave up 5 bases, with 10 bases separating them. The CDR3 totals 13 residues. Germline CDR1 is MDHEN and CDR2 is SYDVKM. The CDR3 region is CASSRDMDQPQHF. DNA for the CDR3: TGTGCCAGCAGTCGGGACATGGATCAGCCCCAGCATTTT.

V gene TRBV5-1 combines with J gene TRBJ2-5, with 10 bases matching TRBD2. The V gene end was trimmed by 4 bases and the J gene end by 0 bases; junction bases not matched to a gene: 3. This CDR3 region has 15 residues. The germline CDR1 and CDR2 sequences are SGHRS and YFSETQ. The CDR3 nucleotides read TGCGCCAGCAGCCCAGGACTAGCGGACCAAGAGACCCAGTACTTC. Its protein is CASSPGLADQETQYF.

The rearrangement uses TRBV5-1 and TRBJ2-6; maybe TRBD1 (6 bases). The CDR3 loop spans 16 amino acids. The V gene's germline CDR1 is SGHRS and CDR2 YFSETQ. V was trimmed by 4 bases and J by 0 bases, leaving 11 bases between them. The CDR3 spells CASSEQGYSGANVLTF. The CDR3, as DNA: TGCGCCAGCAGCGAACAGGGTTACTCTGGGGCCAACGTCCTGACTTTC.

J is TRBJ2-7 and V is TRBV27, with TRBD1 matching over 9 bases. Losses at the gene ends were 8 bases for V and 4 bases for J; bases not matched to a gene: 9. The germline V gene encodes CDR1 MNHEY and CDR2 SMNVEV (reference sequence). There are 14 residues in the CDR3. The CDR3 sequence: CASGGGQGTYEQYF. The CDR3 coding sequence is TGTGCCAGCGGGGGGGGACAGGGAACGTACGAGCAGTACTTC.

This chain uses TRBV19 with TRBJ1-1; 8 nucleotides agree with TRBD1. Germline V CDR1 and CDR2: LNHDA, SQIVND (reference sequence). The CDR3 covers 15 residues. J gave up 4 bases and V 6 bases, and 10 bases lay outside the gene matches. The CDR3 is CASSPGQGGSTEAFF. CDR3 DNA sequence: TGTGCCAGTAGCCCCGGACAGGGCGGGAGCACTGAAGCTTTCTTT.

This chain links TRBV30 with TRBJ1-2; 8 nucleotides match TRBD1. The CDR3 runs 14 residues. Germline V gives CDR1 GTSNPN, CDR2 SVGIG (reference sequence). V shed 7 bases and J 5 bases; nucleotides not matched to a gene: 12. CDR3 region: CASSDRAPIYGYTF. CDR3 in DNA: TGTGCCTCATCGGACAGGGCCCCTATTTATGGCTACACCTTC.

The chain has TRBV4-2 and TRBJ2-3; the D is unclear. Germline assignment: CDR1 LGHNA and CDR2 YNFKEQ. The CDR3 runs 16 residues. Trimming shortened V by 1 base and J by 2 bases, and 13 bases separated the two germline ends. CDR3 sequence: CASSQVPRGPTDTQYF. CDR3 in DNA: TGTGCCAGCAGCCAAGTTCCAAGAGGCCCCACAGATACGCAGTATTTT.

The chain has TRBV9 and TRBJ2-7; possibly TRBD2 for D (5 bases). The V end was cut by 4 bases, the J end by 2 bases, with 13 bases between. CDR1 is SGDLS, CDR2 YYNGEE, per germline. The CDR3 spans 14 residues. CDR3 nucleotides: TGTGCCAGCAGCTTAGGACTGGAAGCCTACGAGCAGTACTTC. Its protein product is CASSLGLEAYEQYF.

CDR3 coding DNA: TGTGCCACCAGGACCGCTCCGGGACAGTTGAACACTGAAGCTTTCTTT. Translation gives CATRTAPGQLNTEAFF. This rearrangement joins TRBV19 to TRBJ1-1; 7 bases fit TRBD1. CDR1 is LNHDA and CDR2 is SQIVND in the germline V gene (reference sequence). The ends lost 10 bases at V and 0 bases at J; junction bases unmatched: 14. The length of the CDR3 is 16 residues.

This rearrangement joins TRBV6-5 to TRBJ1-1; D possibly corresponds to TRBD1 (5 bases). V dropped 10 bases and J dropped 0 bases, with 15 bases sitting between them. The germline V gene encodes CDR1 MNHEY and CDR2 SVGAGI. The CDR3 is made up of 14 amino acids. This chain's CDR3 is CAIKRTQMNTEAFF. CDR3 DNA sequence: TGTGCCATCAAAAGGACACAGATGAACACTGAAGCTTTCTTT.

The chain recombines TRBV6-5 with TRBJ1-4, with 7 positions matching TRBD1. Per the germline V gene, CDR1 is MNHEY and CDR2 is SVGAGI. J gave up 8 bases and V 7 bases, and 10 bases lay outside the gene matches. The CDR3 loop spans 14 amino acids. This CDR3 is CASTDDRVKEKLFF. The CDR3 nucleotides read TGTGCCAGCACCGACGACAGGGTTAAGGAAAAACTGTTTTTT.

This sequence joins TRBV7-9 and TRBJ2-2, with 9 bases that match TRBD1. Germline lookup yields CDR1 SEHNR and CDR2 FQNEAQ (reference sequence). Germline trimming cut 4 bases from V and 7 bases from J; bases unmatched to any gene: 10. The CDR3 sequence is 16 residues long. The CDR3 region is CASSSGTGTMVGELFF. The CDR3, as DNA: TGTGCCAGCAGCTCCGGGACAGGGACGATGGTCGGGGAGCTGTTTTTT.

Written as DNA, the CDR3 is TGTGCCAGCAGTGTAGTCCCGGAGGGCTACACCTTC. Translation gives CASSVVPEGYTF. This chain uses TRBV7-9 with TRBJ1-2; D is unresolved. The length of the CDR3 is 12 residues. Between the trimmed V and J ends, which lost 6 bases and 8 bases, there was a span of 13 bases. Germline-derived CDR1 and CDR2 are SEHNR and FQNEAQ (reference sequence).

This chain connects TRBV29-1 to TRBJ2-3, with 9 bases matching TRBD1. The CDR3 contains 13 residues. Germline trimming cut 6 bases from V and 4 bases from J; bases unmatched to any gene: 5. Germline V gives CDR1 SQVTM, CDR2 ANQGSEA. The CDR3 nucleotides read TGCAGCGTCGGGGGACAGGGTCCAGATACGCAGTATTTT. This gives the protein CSVGGQGPDTQYF.

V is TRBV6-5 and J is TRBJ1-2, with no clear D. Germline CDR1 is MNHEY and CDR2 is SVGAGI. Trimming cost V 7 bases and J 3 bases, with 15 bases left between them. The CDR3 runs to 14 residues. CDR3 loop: CASTRGKGDYGYTF. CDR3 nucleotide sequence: TGTGCCAGCACTCGAGGGAAGGGTGACTATGGCTACACCTTC.

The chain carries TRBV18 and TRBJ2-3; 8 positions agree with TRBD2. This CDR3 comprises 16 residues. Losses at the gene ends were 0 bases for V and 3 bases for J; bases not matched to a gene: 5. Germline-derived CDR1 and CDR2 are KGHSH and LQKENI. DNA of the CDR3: TGTGCCAGCTCACCACCGGCGGGAGGTGTGACAGATACGCAGTATTTT. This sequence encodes CASSPPAGGVTDTQYF.

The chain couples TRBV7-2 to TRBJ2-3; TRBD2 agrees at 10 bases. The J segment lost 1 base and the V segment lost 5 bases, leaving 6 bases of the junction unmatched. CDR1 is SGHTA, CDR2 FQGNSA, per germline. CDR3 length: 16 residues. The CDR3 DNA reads TGTGCCAGCAGCCAAGTGGGGACTAGCGGCACAGATACGCAGTATTTT. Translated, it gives CASSQVGTSGTDTQYF.

CDR3 nucleotide sequence: TGTGCCAGCAGCAAAGAAGTGGGGGACAGGGACCGCACAGATACGCAGTATTTT. It encodes CASSKEVGDRDRTDTQYF. V usage is TRBV21-1 and J usage is TRBJ2-3; no DNA check was done on the table's D call, TRBD1. TRBV21-1 is given as a pseudogene. The length of the CDR3 is 18 residues.

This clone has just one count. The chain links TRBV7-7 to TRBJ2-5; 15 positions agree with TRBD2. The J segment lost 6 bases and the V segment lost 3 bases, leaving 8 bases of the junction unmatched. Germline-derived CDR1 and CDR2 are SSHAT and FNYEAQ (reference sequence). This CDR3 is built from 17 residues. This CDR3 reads CASSLRTSGGDSKTQYF. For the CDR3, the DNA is TGTGCCAGCAGCTTGCGGACTAGCGGGGGGGACTCGAAGACCCAGTACTTC.

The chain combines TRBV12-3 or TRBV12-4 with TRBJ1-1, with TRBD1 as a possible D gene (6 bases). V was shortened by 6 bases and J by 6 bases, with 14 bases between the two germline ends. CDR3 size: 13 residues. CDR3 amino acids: CASSPTGSSEAFF. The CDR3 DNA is TGTGCCAGCAGCCCTACAGGGTCCTCTGAAGCTTTCTTT.

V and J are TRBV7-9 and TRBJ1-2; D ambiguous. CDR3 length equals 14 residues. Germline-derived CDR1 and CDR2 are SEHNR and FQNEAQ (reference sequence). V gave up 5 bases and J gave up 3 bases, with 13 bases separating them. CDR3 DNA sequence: TGTGCCAGCAGCCCTAACAAGGCGGACTATGGCTACACCTTC. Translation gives CASSPNKADYGYTF.

CDR3 DNA sequence: TGCGCCAGCAGCTTGGCCGAGTCTGGGGCCAACGTCCTGACTTTC. Translating gives CASSLAESGANVLTF. The chain recombines TRBV5-1 with TRBJ2-6; D remains ambiguous. From germline, CDR1 is SGHRS and CDR2 YFSETQ. CDR3 length: 15 residues. Trimming took 0 bases from V and 1 from J, leaving 5 bases between them.

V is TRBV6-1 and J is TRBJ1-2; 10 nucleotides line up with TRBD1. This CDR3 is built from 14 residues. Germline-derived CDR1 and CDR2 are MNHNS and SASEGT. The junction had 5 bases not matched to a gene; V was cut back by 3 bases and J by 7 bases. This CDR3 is CASSDGTGVTGYTF. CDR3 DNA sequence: TGTGCCAGCAGTGACGGGACAGGGGTTACTGGCTACACCTTC.

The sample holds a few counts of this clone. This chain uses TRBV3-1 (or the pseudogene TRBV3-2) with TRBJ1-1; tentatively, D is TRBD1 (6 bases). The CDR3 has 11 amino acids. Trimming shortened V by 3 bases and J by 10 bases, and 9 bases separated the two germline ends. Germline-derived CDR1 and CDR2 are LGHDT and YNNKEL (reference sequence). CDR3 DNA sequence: TGTGCCAGCAGCCACGGACAGAGAGCTTTCTTT. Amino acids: CASSHGQRAFF.

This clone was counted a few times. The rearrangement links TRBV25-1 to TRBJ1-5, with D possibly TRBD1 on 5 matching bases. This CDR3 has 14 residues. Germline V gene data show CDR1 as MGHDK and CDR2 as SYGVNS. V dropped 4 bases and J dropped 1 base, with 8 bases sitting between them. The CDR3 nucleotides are TGTGCCAGCAGTGGAGCAGGGAGCAATCAGCCCCAGCATTTT. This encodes CASSGAGSNQPQHF.